Listed here are 15 T cell receptor beta chains from one sample, sequenced in a study of CD8+ T cells in alopecia areata. cDNA reverse transcribed from extracted RNA served as the sequencing template. The repertoire was sequenced with immunoSEQ multiplex PCR; TCRdb's copy has only in-frame clones and lacks some. The table includes about 190,000 clones, 50% to 60% detected once. The sample was CD4+ T cells sorted from blood, taken at week 0. The receptors here all came from a human donor with alopecia areata.

The chain couples TRBV7-8 to TRBJ1-2; possibly TRBD1 for D (6 bases). The CDR3 length is 14 residues. Trimming took off 5 bases at V and 2 bases at J, with 12 bases between the two ends. Per the germline V gene, CDR1 is SGHVS and CDR2 is FQNEAQ. DNA for the CDR3: TGTGCCAGCAGCGTAAGAAGGGGGAACTATGGCTACACCTTC. It is translated as CASSVRRGNYGYTF.

A few counts support this clone. This chain links TRBV7-3 with TRBJ2-2, with 10 bases lining up with TRBD1. V lost 5 bases to trimming and J lost 5 bases; unmatched junction nucleotides: 2. From germline, CDR1 is SGHTA and CDR2 FQGTGA. The length of the CDR3 is 14 residues. This CDR3 is CASSRQGATGELFF. DNA for the CDR3: TGTGCCAGCAGCCGACAGGGGGCGACCGGGGAGCTGTTTTTT.

This chain uses TRBV5-1 with TRBJ2-5; tentative D call: TRBD1 (6 bases). Trimming removed 3 bases at V and 5 bases at J, with 17 bases between. Germline V gives CDR1 SGHRS, CDR2 YFSETQ. This CDR3 has 15 residues. CDR3 nucleotide sequence: TGCGCCAGCAGCTGGGGAGAGACAGGCAAGGAGACCCAGTACTTC. As protein: CASSWGETGKETQYF.

This sequence joins TRBV7-9 and TRBJ2-7, with 10 positions matching TRBD2. CDR1 is SEHNR and CDR2 is FQNEAQ in the germline V gene (reference sequence). The CDR3 has 15 amino acids. Losses at the gene ends were 5 bases for V and 5 bases for J; bases not matched to a gene: 9. This CDR3 reads CASSTLAGPPHEQYF. CDR3 bases: TGTGCCAGCAGCACACTAGCGGGACCACCCCACGAGCAGTACTTC.

V usage is TRBV19 and J usage is TRBJ2-7; 12 nucleotides match TRBD1. The CDR3 spans 15 residues. In germline, CDR1 is LNHDA, CDR2 SQIVND (reference sequence). V gave up 4 bases and J gave up 2 bases; unmatched junction bases: 3. The CDR3 DNA reads TGTGCCAGTAGTAGAGGGACAGGGGGCACCTACGAGCAGTACTTC. The encoded protein is CASSRGTGGTYEQYF. Combining the CDR3 with reference TRBV19 and TRBJ2-7 gives the whole variable domain DGGITQSPKYLFRKEGQNVTLSCEQNLNHDAMYWYRQDPGQGLRLIYYSQIVNDFQKGDIAEGYSVSREKKESFPLTVTSAQKNPTAFYLCASSRGTGGTYEQYFGPGTRLTVT.

This clone was detected only a few times. The V and J genes are TRBV10-3 and TRBJ2-5; 7 bases are a match to TRBD1. The CDR3 loop spans 12 amino acids. Trimming cost V 10 bases and J 5 bases; bases outside gene matches: 7. In germline, CDR1 is ENHRY, CDR2 SYGVKD. In DNA form, the CDR3 reads TGTGCCACCTCTAACAGGGGTGAGACCCAGTACTTC. This sequence encodes CATSNRGETQYF.

This clone was observed a few times. J is TRBJ2-2 and V is TRBV5-1, with D unclear. V dropped 0 bases and J dropped 0 bases, with 9 bases sitting between them. Germline-derived CDR1 and CDR2 are SGHRS and YFSETQ. This CDR3 is 16 amino acids long. The CDR3 protein is CASSLGPRTNTGELFF. The CDR3, as DNA: TGCGCCAGCAGCTTGGGGCCTCGCACGAACACCGGGGAGCTGTTTTTT.

The chain combines TRBV11-2 with TRBJ1-2; D is perhaps TRBD1 (6 bases). The ends were cut back, 0 bases at V and 4 bases at J, with 12 bases in the middle. This CDR3 contains 15 residues. The V gene's germline CDR1 is SGHAT and CDR2 FQNNGV. Here the CDR3 reads CASSLEPRTAYGYTF. In DNA form, the CDR3 reads TGTGCCAGCAGCTTAGAACCAAGGACAGCCTATGGCTACACCTTC.

V is TRBV30 and J is TRBJ1-2, with 7 bases aligning to TRBD1. The length of the CDR3 is 15 residues. CDR1 and CDR2 (germline): GTSNPN, SVGIG (reference sequence). The ends lost 4 bases at V and 4 bases at J; junction bases unmatched: 12. The CDR3 loop is CAWTRDRPEIYGYTF. DNA for the CDR3: TGTGCCTGGACGCGGGACAGACCAGAAATCTATGGCTACACCTTC. Looking up the rest from reference TRBV30 and TRBJ1-2 gives the full variable domain: SQTIHQWPATLVQPVGSPLSLECTVEGTSNPNLYWYRQAAGRGLQLLFYSVGIGQISSEVPQNLSASRPQDRQFILSSKKLLLSDSGFYLCAWTRDRPEIYGYTFGSGTRLTVV.

V is TRBV14 and J is TRBJ2-5; D ambiguous. CDR3 length equals 13 residues. Germline loops: CDR1 SGHDN, CDR2 FVKESK. Between the trimmed V and J ends, which lost 6 bases and 7 bases, there was a span of 15 bases. This CDR3 is CASSPGSKGTQYF. As DNA, the CDR3 is TGTGCCAGCAGTCCCGGCAGTAAAGGGACCCAGTACTTC.

As for this clone: Other nucleotide sequences in the sample specify the same CDR3. The chain combines TRBV29-1 with TRBJ2-4; D is perhaps TRBD2 (6 bases). The CDR3 length is 13 residues. Looked up from germline, CDR1 is SQVTM and CDR2 is ANQGSEA. The V and J ends lost 6 bases and 0 bases respectively, with 9 bases between them. The CDR3 reads CSVGGLAKNIQYF. The CDR3 region has the DNA TGCAGCGTGGGGGGATTAGCCAAAAACATTCAGTACTTC.

The chain recombines TRBV2 with TRBJ1-5; D is perhaps TRBD1 (5 bases). The CDR3 is 14 residues long. The V end lost 7 bases, the J end lost 3 bases, and 13 bases lay between the germline ends. Germline V gives CDR1 SNHLY, CDR2 FYNNEI. The CDR3: CASMGGSANQPQHF. The CDR3 DNA sequence: TGTGCCAGCATGGGGGGGTCAGCCAATCAGCCCCAGCATTTT. Using reference TRBV2 and TRBJ1-5 for the parts outside the CDR3, the full variable domain is EPEVTQTPSHQVTQMGQEVILRCVPISNHLYFYWYRQILGQKVEFLVSFYNNEISEKSEIFDDQFSVERPDGSNFTLKIRSTKLEDSAMYFCASMGGSANQPQHFGDGTRLSIL.

The rearrangement uses TRBV5-6 and TRBJ2-7, with unresolved D. V lost 0 bases, J lost 3 bases, and 7 bases lay in between. Germline lookup yields CDR1 SGHDT and CDR2 YYEEEE. This CDR3 is built from 13 residues. In nucleotides, the CDR3 is TGTGCCAGCAGCTTGGGTCATTTCTACGAGCAGTACTTC. Amino acids: CASSLGHFYEQYF.

Turning to this clone: One junction end does not reproduce the germline sequence, and a read error may be involved. This rearrangement joins TRBV19 to TRBJ2-2, with D perhaps matching TRBD2 (5 bases). The germline CDR1 and CDR2 sequences are LNHDA and SQIVND (reference sequence). The CDR3 totals 14 residues. The CDR3 sequence is CASSVRANTGELFF. The CDR3 DNA sequence: TGTGCCAGTAGTGTGCGGGCGAATACCGGGGAGCTGTTTTTT.

V gene TRBV15 combines with J gene TRBJ1-2; D is uncertain. The V gene's germline CDR1 is LNHNV and CDR2 YYDKDF (reference sequence). V was pared by 0 bases and J by 4 bases, with 6 bases between. The CDR3 runs to 13 residues. CDR3 protein: CATSRDKGYGYTF. The CDR3 bases are TGTGCCACCAGCAGAGACAAGGGCTATGGCTACACCTTC. The complete variable domain, with remaining parts taken from reference TRBV15 and TRBJ1-2, reads DAMVIQNPRYQVTQFGKPVTLSCSQTLNHNVMYWYQQKSSQAPKLLFHYYDKDFNNEADTPDNFQSRRPNTSFCFLDIRSPGLGDTAMYLCATSRDKGYGYTFGSGTRLTVV.